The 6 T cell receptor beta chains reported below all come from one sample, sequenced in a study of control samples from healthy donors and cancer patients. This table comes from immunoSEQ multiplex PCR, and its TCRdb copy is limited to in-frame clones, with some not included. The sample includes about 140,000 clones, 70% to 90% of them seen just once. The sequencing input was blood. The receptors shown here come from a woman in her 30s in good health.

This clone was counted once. Written as DNA, the CDR3 is TGCGCCACGGAGAGGAACACTGAAGCTTTCTTT. Amino acids: CATERNTEAFF. The V and J genes are TRBV10-2 and TRBJ1-1; D not resolved. From germline, CDR1 is WSHSY and CDR2 SAAADI. V lost 10 bases and J 1 base, leaving 7 bases between the germline ends. The CDR3 sequence is 11 residues long.

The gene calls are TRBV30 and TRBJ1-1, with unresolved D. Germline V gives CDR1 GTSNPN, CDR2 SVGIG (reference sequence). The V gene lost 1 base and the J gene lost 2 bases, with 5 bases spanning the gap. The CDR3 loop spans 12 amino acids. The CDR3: CAWSEGNTEAFF. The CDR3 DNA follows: TGTGCCTGGAGTGAGGGCAACACTGAAGCTTTCTTT.

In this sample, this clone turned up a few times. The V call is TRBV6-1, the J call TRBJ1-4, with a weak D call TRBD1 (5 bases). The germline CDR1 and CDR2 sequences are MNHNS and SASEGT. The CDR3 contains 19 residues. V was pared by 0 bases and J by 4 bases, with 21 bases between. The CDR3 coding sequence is TGTGCCAGCAGTGAAGCGGGTAAGGGACTCTCACTTATTAATGAAAAACTGTTTTTT. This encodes CASSEAGKGLSLINEKLFF.

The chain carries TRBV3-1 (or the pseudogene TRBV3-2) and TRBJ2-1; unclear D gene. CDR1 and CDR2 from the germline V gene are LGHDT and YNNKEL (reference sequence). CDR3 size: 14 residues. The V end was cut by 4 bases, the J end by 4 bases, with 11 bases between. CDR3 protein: CASSREVDYNEQFF. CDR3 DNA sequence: TGTGCCAGCAGCCGAGAGGTTGATTACAATGAGCAGTTCTTC.

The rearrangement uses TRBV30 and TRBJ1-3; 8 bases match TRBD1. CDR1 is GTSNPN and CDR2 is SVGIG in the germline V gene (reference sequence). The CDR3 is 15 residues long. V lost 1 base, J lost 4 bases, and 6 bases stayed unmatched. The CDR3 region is CAWSDHRGSGNTIYF. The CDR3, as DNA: TGTGCCTGGAGTGACCACAGGGGGTCAGGAAACACCATATATTTT.

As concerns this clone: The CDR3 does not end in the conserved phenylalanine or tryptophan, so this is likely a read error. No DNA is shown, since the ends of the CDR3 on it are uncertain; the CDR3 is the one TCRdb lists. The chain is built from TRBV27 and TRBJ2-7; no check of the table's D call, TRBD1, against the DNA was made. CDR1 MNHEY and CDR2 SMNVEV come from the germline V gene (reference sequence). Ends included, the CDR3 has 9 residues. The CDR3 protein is CARDDRQSL.